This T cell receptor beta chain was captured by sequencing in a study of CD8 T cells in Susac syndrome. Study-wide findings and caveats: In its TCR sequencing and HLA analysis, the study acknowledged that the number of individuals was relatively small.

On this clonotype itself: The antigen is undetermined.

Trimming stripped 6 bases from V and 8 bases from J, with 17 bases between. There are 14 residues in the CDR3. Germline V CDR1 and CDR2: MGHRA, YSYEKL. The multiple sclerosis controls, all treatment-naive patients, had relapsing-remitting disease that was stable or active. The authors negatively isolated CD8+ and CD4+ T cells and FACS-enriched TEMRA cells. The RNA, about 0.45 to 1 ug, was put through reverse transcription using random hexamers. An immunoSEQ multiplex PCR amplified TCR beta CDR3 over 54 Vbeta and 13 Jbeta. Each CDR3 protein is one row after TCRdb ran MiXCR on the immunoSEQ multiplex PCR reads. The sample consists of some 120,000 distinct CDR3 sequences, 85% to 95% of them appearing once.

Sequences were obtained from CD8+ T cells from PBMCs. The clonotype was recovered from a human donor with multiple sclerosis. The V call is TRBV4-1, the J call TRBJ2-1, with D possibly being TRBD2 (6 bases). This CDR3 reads CASRPATGSYEQFF. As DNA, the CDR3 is TGCGCCAGCAGACCAGCAACCGGGAGCTATGAGCAGTTCTTC.